The rows below give T cell receptor beta chains drawn from one sample of a study of blood T cell repertoires in COVID-19. Profiled with immunoSEQ multiplex PCR; TCRdb holds only in-frame clones, not every one. The sample shows under 200,000 clones, approximately 91% of them seen only once. Sequenced material: peripheral blood. Receptor source: a man aged 18 to 29 with acute or convalescent COVID-19. Both conserved end residues are part of each CDR3. The D gene is left open where the match is weak. Not all rows give a size; the values are once, few, many and, for expanded clones, a class.

TRBD2 | TRBJ2-3 | . | TRBV19 | CASTIRGLAGADTQYF | TGTGCCAGTACCATACGAGGGCTAGCGGGAGCAGATACGCAGTATTTT
TRBD2 | TRBJ2-1 | . | TRBV7-9 | CASRPALAGITYNEQFF | TGTGCCAGCAGACCCGCCCTAGCGGGGATCACCTACAATGAGCAGTTCTTC
TRBD1 | TRBJ1-1 | few | TRBV4-2 | CASSQDGTGNTEAFF | TGTGCCAGCAGCCAAGATGGGACAGGGAACACTGAAGCTTTCTTT
. | TRBJ1-1 | . | TRBV28 | CASSSGAGSTEAFF | TGTGCCAGCAGTTCGGGCGCCGGGAGCACTGAAGCTTTCTTT
. | TRBJ1-1 | . | TRBV20-1 | CSALLNTEAFF | TGCAGTGCTCTCCTTAACACTGAAGCTTTCTTT
TRBD1 | TRBJ2-3 | . | TRBV20-1 | CSASLAGTGTDTQYF | TGCAGTGCTAGTCTAGCAGGGACAGGCACAGATACGCAGTATTTT
. | TRBJ1-5 | . | TRBV7-9 | CASSLEGDQPQHF | TGTGCCAGCAGCTTAGAGGGAGATCAGCCCCAGCATTTT
TRBD2 | TRBJ2-1 | . | TRBV5-8 | CASSDSGGLSYNEQFF | TGTGCCAGCAGCGATAGCGGGGGGCTGTCCTACAATGAGCAGTTCTTC
TRBD1 | TRBJ1-5 | . | TRBV5-1 | CASSLGGQDQPQHF | TGCGCCAGCAGCTTGGGGGGACAGGATCAGCCCCAGCATTTT
. | TRBJ2-1 | . | TRBV7-9 | CASLWAGMNEQFF | TGTGCCAGCTTATGGGCCGGGATGAATGAGCAGTTCTTC
TRBD2 | TRBJ2-5 | . | TRBV7-7 | CASSFGRSETQYF | TGTGCCAGCAGCTTCGGGAGGTCCGAGACCCAGTACTTC
TRBD1 | TRBJ1-2 | . | TRBV6-5 | CASSFRDRALFTGYTF | TGTGCCAGCAGTTTCCGGGACAGAGCACTCTTTACCGGCTACACCTTC
. | TRBJ1-1 | . | TRBV14 | CASSQDLLPNTEAFF | TGTGCCAGCAGCCAAGACCTCCTACCGAACACTGAAGCTTTCTTT
. | TRBJ1-1 | . | TRBV7-9 | CASSPRGEAFF | TGTGCCAGCAGCCCCCGGGGGGAAGCTTTCTTT
. | TRBJ1-1 | . | TRBV14 | CASSQLINTEAFF | TGTGCCAGCAGCCAACTTATAAACACTGAAGCTTTCTTT
TRBD1 | TRBJ2-5 | . | TRBV9 | CASSVGPRQGSGQETQYF | TGTGCCAGCAGCGTAGGCCCCCGACAGGGAAGTGGTCAAGAGACCCAGTACTTC
. | TRBJ1-2 | . | TRBV18 | CASSPGIDQGGYTF | TGTGCCAGCTCACCGGGTATCGACCAGGGGGGCTACACCTTC
. | TRBJ2-7 | . | TRBV12-3/TRBV12-4 | CASSPGVTYEQYF | TGTGCCAGCAGTCCGGGAGTGACCTACGAGCAGTACTTC
. | TRBJ2-7 | . | TRBV25-1 | CASSDIEDYEQYF | TGTGCCAGCAGTGACATAGAGGACTACGAGCAGTACTTC
TRBD2 | TRBJ2-7 | . | TRBV5-4 | CASSPGLAGLYEQYF | TGTGCCAGCAGCCCGGGACTAGCGGGACTCTACGAGCAGTACTTC
TRBD1 | TRBJ2-7 | . | TRBV6-5 | CASGWTGAISYEQYF | TGTGCCAGCGGATGGACAGGGGCGATCTCCTACGAGCAGTACTTC
TRBD1 | TRBJ2-5 | . | TRBV24-1 | CATSDQRTGGQTQYF | TGTGCCACCAGTGATCAGCGGACAGGGGGTCAGACCCAGTACTTC
. | TRBJ1-5 | few | TRBV6-1 | CASSAVDSWGGQPQHF | TGTGCCAGCAGTGCGGTCGACAGTTGGGGCGGACAGCCCCAGCATTTT
TRBD2 | TRBJ2-1 | . | TRBV5-4 | CASSSSGSSLGSYNEQFF | TGTGCCAGCAGCTCAAGCGGGAGCAGTCTGGGCTCCTACAATGAGCAGTTCTTC
TRBD2 | TRBJ2-1 | . | TRBV27 | CASTLSGGMSYNEQFF | TGTGCCAGCACCCTTAGCGGGGGGATGTCCTACAATGAGCAGTTCTTC
. | TRBJ1-2 | . | TRBV28 | CASSPPGRDGGYTF | TGTGCCAGCAGTCCCCCGGGGCGGGATGGTGGCTACACCTTC
. | TRBJ1-5 | . | TRBV20-1 | CSASGGRGNQPQHF | TGCAGTGCTAGTGGCGGCAGGGGCAATCAGCCCCAGCATTTT
TRBD1 | TRBJ2-7 | . | TRBV29-1 | CSVTGTGTYEQYF | TGCAGCGTGACCGGGACAGGGACCTACGAGCAGTACTTC
TRBD1 | TRBJ2-2 | . | TRBV5-1 | CASSLGPSGQGAFGELFF | TGCGCCAGCAGCTTGGGTCCTTCGGGACAGGGGGCTTTCGGGGAGCTGTTTTTT
TRBD2 | TRBJ2-1 | . | TRBV5-1 | CASSLGVSGSSDEQFF | TGCGCCAGCAGCTTGGGGGTTAGCGGGAGCTCGGATGAGCAGTTCTTC
. | TRBJ1-1 | . | TRBV9 | CASSGQGRATEAFF | TGTGCCAGCAGCGGTCAGGGGAGGGCCACTGAAGCTTTCTTT
TRBD1 | TRBJ1-1 | . | TRBV20-1 | CSATQTGGAFF | TGCAGTGCTACCCAGACAGGGGGGGCTTTCTTT
TRBD1 | TRBJ1-1 | . | TRBV12-5 | CASGMGQGNTEAFF | TGTGCTAGTGGTATGGGACAGGGGAACACTGAAGCTTTCTTT
. | TRBJ1-5 | . | TRBV2 | CASSEGQGGDQPQHF | TGTGCCAGCAGTGAAGGTCAGGGAGGGGATCAGCCCCAGCATTTT
. | TRBJ1-2 | . | TRBV19 | CASSNPRGANDGYTF | TGTGCCAGTAGTAACCCTCGGGGGGCTAACGATGGCTACACCTTC
TRBD2 | TRBJ2-1 | once | TRBV5-1 | CASRYGTSGYNEQFF | TGCGCCAGCAGATACGGGACTAGCGGTTACAATGAGCAGTTCTTC
. | TRBJ1-4 | . | TRBV12-3/TRBV12-4 | CASSFGDSLKLFF | TGTGCCAGCAGTTTCGGTGACAGTCTTAAACTGTTTTTT
. | TRBJ1-1 | . | TRBV18 | CASSPLRYTEAFF | TGTGCCAGCTCGCCCCTCAGGTACACTGAAGCTTTCTTT
TRBD1 | TRBJ2-4 | . | TRBV10-1 | CASSESLPGQYSLAKNIQYF | TGCGCCAGCAGTGAGTCGCTACCGGGACAGTACTCACTAGCCAAAAACATTCAGTACTTC
TRBD1 | TRBJ2-4 | . | TRBV6-2/TRBV6-3 | CASSPIPPGQGPWDIQYF | TGTGCCAGCAGCCCTATACCTCCGGGACAGGGGCCTTGGGACATTCAGTACTTC
TRBD1 | TRBJ2-2 | . | TRBV19 | CAIRDRGITGELFF | TGTGCCATCAGGGACAGGGGAATCACCGGGGAGCTGTTTTTT
. | TRBJ1-2 | . | TRBV18 | CASSPLDSLNYGYTF | TGTGCCAGCTCACCCTTGGACTCACTTAACTATGGCTACACCTTC
. | TRBJ1-5 | . | TRBV14 | CASSPGINQPQHF | TGTGCCAGCAGCCCAGGTATCAATCAGCCCCAGCATTTT
. | TRBJ1-5 | . | TRBV30 | CAWSVLEIINSNQPQHF | TGTGCCTGGAGTGTATTAGAGATCATCAATAGCAATCAGCCCCAGCATTTT
. | TRBJ1-2 | . | TRBV5-3 | CARSTWETQGADGYTF | TGTGCCAGAAGCACGTGGGAAACCCAGGGTGCGGATGGCTACACCTTC
. | TRBJ2-7 | . | TRBV7-2 | CASTQRSGRFYEQYF | TGTGCCAGCACCCAGAGGTCAGGGAGGTTCTACGAGCAGTACTTC
TRBD1 | TRBJ1-5 | . | TRBV15 | CATSRVGGQGRIQPQHF | TGTGCCACCAGCAGAGTCGGGGGACAGGGCAGGATTCAGCCCCAGCATTTT